This TCR beta chain was sequenced in a study of blood T cell repertoires in COVID-19. In the authors' methods: Reference gene primer amplification yielded estimated nucleated cell counts. TCRdb keeps only in-frame clones here, not all; method: immunoSEQ multiplex PCR. The D gene and trimming were derived from the DNA, and the V and J assignments and clone size from that table. The repertoire consists of some 120,000 clones, with approximately 90% occurring once and the leading ten covering around 30%. V was shortened by 0 bases and J by 4 bases, with 9 bases between the two germline ends. The germline V gene encodes CDR1 LGHDT and CDR2 YNNKEL (reference sequence). This CDR3 is 14 amino acids long.

Sequenced input: peripheral blood. V gene TRBV3-1 (or the pseudogene TRBV3-2) combines with J gene TRBJ1-2, with unresolved D. This sequence originates from a man aged 70-80 years with active or convalescent COVID-19. In DNA form, the CDR3 reads TGTGCCAGCAGCCAAGAAGGCACAGTCTATGGCTACACCTTC. It encodes CASSQEGTVYGYTF.